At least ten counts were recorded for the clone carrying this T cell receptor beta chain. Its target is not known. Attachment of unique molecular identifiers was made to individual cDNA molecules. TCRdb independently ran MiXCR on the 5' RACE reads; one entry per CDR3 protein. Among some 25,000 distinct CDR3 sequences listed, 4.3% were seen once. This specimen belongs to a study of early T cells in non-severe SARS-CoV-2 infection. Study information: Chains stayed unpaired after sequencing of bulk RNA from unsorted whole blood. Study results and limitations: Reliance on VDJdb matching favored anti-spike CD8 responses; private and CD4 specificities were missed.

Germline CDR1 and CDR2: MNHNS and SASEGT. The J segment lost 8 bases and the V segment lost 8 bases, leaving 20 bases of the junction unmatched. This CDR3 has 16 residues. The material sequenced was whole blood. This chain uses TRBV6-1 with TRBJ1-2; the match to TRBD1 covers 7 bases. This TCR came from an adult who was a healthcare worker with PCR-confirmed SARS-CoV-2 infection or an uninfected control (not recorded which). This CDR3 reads CASSPEGAEHRGGYTF. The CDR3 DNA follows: TGTGCCAGCTCCCCGGAGGGGGCAGAGCATCGCGGAGGCTACACCTTC.